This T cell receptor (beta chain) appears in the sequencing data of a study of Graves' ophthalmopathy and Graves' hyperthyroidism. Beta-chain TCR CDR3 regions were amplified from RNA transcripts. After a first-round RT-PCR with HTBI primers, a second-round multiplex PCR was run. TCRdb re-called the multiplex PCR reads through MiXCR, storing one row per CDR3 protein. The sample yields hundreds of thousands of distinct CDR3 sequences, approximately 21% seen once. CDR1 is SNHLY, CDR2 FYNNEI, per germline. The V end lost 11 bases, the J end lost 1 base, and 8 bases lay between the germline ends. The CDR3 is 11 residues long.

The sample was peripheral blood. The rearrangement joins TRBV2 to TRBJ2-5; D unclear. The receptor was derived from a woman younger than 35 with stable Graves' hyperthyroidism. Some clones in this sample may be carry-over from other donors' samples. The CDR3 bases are TGTGCCGGCGGCAGCCAAGAGACCCAGTACTTC. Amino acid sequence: CAGGSQETQYF.